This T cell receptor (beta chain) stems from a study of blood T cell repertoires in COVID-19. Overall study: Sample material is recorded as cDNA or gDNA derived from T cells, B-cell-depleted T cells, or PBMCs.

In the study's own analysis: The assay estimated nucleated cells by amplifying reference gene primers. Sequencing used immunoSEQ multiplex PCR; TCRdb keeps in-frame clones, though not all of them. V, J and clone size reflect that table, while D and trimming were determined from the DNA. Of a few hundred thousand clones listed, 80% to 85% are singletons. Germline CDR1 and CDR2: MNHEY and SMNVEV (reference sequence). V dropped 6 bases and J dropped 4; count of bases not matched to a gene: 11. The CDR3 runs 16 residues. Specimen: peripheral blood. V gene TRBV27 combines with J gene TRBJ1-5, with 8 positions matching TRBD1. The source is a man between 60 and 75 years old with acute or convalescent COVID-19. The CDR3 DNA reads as TGTGCCAGCAGAAGGACAGGGAGGAGTAGGAATCAGCCCCAGCATTTT. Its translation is CASRRTGRSRNQPQHF.